Listed here are 28 T cell receptor beta chains from one sample, sequenced in a study of CD8 T cells in ankylosing spondylitis. Notes on the study in general: What seemed typical of ankylosing spondylitis blood was a TCR beta motif built from about eight highly homologous variants.

Each CDR3 protein is one row after TCRdb ran MiXCR on the 5' RACE reads. The table has fewer than 500,000 distinct CDR3 sequences, more than 20% seen once. Their antigens remain unidentified. The sample was blood, either unsorted or a sorted T cell fraction (not recorded which). The receptor source for this set is a male donor with ankylosing spondylitis.

The chain carries TRBV12-3 or TRBV12-4 and TRBJ2-7; possible D gene TRBD2, 6 bases. V was cut by 4 bases and J by 6 bases, with 10 bases left in between. There are 12 residues in the CDR3. This chain's CDR3 is CASSWEVREQYF. As DNA, the CDR3 is TGTGCCAGCAGTTGGGAGGTCCGCGAGCAGTACTTC.

The chain employs TRBV3-1 and TRBJ2-3, with 7 bases aligning to TRBD2. Trimming cost V 1 base and J 5 bases; bases outside gene matches: 12. Germline V gives CDR1 LGHDT, CDR2 YNNKEL (reference sequence). The CDR3 loop spans 17 amino acids. The CDR3: CASSQVGSAGKVDTQYF. CDR3 DNA: TGTGCCAGCAGCCAAGTCGGATCAGCGGGAAAAGTAGATACGCAGTATTTT.

A few counts support this clonotype. The J gene is TRBJ2-7, the V gene TRBV14; 7 bases fit TRBD1. J was trimmed by 0 bases and V by 3 bases; bases with no gene match: 2. Germline CDR1 reads SGHDN; CDR2 reads FVKESK. The CDR3 has 14 amino acids. The CDR3 is CASSHGQVSYEQYF. The CDR3 DNA reads as TGTGCCAGCAGCCACGGACAGGTCTCCTACGAGCAGTACTTC.

V usage is TRBV4-2 and J usage is TRBJ1-6, with 7 bases matching TRBD1. Germline V gives CDR1 LGHNA, CDR2 YNFKEQ. The J segment lost 10 bases and the V segment lost 4 bases, leaving 10 bases of the junction unmatched. This CDR3 has 15 amino acids. The CDR3 region has the DNA TGTGCCAGCAGCCCGAGTAGACAGGGCCGATCACCCCTCCACTTT. This gives the protein CASSPSRQGRSPLHF.

This clonotype was observed a few times. This chain joins TRBV11-2 and TRBJ2-1, with 10 bases aligning to TRBD1. The length of the CDR3 is 21 residues. After removal of 3 bases from V and 3 bases from J, the junction contained 20 bases not matched to a gene. Per the germline V gene, CDR1 is SGHAT and CDR2 is FQNNGV. CDR3 protein: CASSFPKGDRGLTNHYNEQFF. The CDR3 DNA reads as TGTGCCAGCAGCTTCCCGAAGGGGGACAGGGGTCTGACTAACCACTACAATGAGCAGTTCTTC.

In nucleotides, the CDR3 is TGTGCCAGCAGCCGGCAGATCGGGACAGGGTGGACCGGGGAGCTGTTTTTT. Amino acids: CASSRQIGTGWTGELFF. This chain uses TRBV6-1 with TRBJ2-2, with TRBD1 identical over 9 bases. CDR1 is MNHNS and CDR2 is SASEGT in the germline V gene. The CDR3 length is 17 residues. Trimming took 6 bases from V and 5 from J; bases not matched to a gene: 13.

This clonotype was detected only a few times. The rearrangement joins TRBV10-3 to TRBJ2-7, with D perhaps TRBD1 (6 bases). Trimming stripped 6 bases from V and 3 bases from J, with 12 bases between. Germline V gene lookup returns CDR1 ENHRY and CDR2 SYGVKD. The CDR3 runs to 13 residues. The CDR3 DNA reads as TGTGCCATCAGCCACGGGACACACTACGAGCAGTACTTC. It specifies CAISHGTHYEQYF.

The V and J genes are TRBV5-1 and TRBJ2-6; TRBD1 matches 11 bases. Trimming cost V 4 bases and J 2 bases; bases outside gene matches: 5. CDR1 is SGHRS, CDR2 YFSETQ, per germline. The CDR3 spans 17 residues. CDR3 sequence reads: CASSGDRGMAGANVLTF. In DNA, the CDR3 is TGCGCCAGCAGCGGGGACAGGGGGATGGCTGGGGCCAACGTCCTGACTTTC.

This chain links TRBV4-1 with TRBJ2-3; 8 bases align to TRBD1. There are 14 residues in the CDR3. Looked up from germline, CDR1 is MGHRA and CDR2 is YSYEKL. V gave up 4 bases and J gave up 2 bases; unmatched junction bases: 2. This chain's CDR3 is CASSLDRDTDTQYF. The CDR3 DNA reads TGCGCCAGCAGCCTGGACAGGGACACAGATACGCAGTATTTT.

This clonotype was detected only a few times. This chain joins TRBV12-3 or TRBV12-4 and TRBJ1-4; D is unresolved. This CDR3 is built from 13 residues. The ends were cut back, 9 bases at V and 3 bases at J, with 11 bases in the middle. The CDR3 region is CASRRPSNEKLFF. The CDR3 region has the DNA TGTGCCAGTCGTCGGCCTTCTAATGAAAAACTGTTTTTT.

The chain is built from TRBV20-1 and TRBJ2-2; 16 bases fit TRBD2. Trimming cost V 6 bases and J 3 bases; bases outside gene matches: 10. There are 18 residues in the CDR3. CDR1 and CDR2 (germline): DFQATT, SNEGSKA (reference sequence). CDR3 in DNA: TGCAGTGCCCAAACCGGGACTAGCGGGAGGGGGTACACCGGGGAGCTGTTTTTT. Translated: CSAQTGTSGRGYTGELFF.

The chain combines TRBV2 with TRBJ2-7; possibly TRBD1 for D (6 bases). The germline V gene has CDR1 SNHLY and CDR2 FYNNEI. There are 15 residues in the CDR3. The V gene lost 6 bases and the J gene lost 0 bases, with 15 bases spanning the gap. Written as DNA, the CDR3 is TGTGCCAGCAGGGGGGCGGACACCATCTCCTACGAGCAGTACTTC. Protein: CASRGADTISYEQYF. The full variable domain, its missing parts supplied by reference TRBV2 and TRBJ2-7, is EPEVTQTPSHQVTQMGQEVILRCVPISNHLYFYWYRQILGQKVEFLVSFYNNEISEKSEIFDDQFSVERPDGSNFTLKIRSTKLEDSAMYFCASRGADTISYEQYFGPGTRLTVT.

This clonotype turned up a few times. In nucleotides, the CDR3 is TGTGCCAGCAGTCTCCTGACTAGCGGGAGTTTTCGTGAGCAGTTCTTC. This gives the protein CASSLLTSGSFREQFF. The genes are TRBV14 and TRBJ2-1; TRBD2 aligns across 12 bases. CDR1 and CDR2 from the germline V gene are SGHDN and FVKESK. V shed 6 bases, J shed 9 bases, and the junction held 12 bases outside the gene matches. The CDR3 contains 16 residues.

The chain uses TRBV7-2 and TRBJ1-6; perhaps TRBD1 as D (5 bases). Trimming pared 4 bases from V and 7 bases from J, leaving 14 bases between. CDR3 length equals 15 residues. In germline, CDR1 is SGHTA, CDR2 FQGNSA. CDR3 sequence reads: CASSSRGHSNSPLHF. The CDR3 bases are TGTGCCAGCAGCTCTAGGGGCCATTCGAATTCACCCCTCCACTTT.

The chain uses TRBV5-1 and TRBJ2-2; 8 bases match TRBD2. This CDR3 is 16 amino acids long. V shed 3 bases, J shed 2 bases, and the junction held 6 bases outside the gene matches. Germline lookup yields CDR1 SGHRS and CDR2 YFSETQ. CDR3 nucleotide sequence: TGCGCCAGCAGCTCACTGACTAGCGTTAACACCGGGGAGCTGTTTTTT. Its protein product is CASSSLTSVNTGELFF. Combining the CDR3 with reference TRBV5-1 and TRBJ2-2 gives the whole variable domain KAGVTQTPRYLIKTRGQQVTLSCSPISGHRSVSWYQQTPGQGLQFLFEYFSETQRNKGNFPGRFSGRQFSNSRSEMNVSTLELGDSALYLCASSSLTSVNTGELFFGEGSRLTVL.

This clonotype was detected a few times. This chain joins TRBV12-3 or TRBV12-4 and TRBJ2-5; D gene uncertain. CDR3 length: 14 amino acids. Trimming shortened V by 6 bases and J by 5 bases, and 16 bases separated the two germline ends. The CDR3 bases are TGTGCCAGCAGGCTCGGTGTCGTGGGGGAGACCCAGTACTTC. Translated, it gives CASRLGVVGETQYF.

This clonotype has more than one count but fewer than ten. The chain recombines TRBV9 with TRBJ1-5; 7 bases line up with TRBD1. V shed 0 bases and J 7 bases; nucleotides not matched to a gene: 10. Germline values: CDR1 SGDLS, CDR2 YYNGEE. There are 16 residues in the CDR3. The CDR3 reads CASSVGPGGSGQPQHF. The CDR3 coding sequence is TGTGCCAGCAGCGTAGGTCCAGGGGGGTCCGGGCAGCCCCAGCATTTT. Supplemented by reference TRBV9 and TRBJ1-5, the full variable domain reads DSGVTQTPKHLITATGQRVTLRCSPRSGDLSVYWYQQSLDQGLQFLIQYYNGEERAKGNILERFSAQQFPDLHSELNLSSLELGDSALYFCASSVGPGGSGQPQHFGDGTRLSIL.

The chain carries TRBV5-1 and TRBJ2-1; 9 nucleotides agree with TRBD2. Germline CDR1 reads SGHRS; CDR2 reads YFSETQ. This CDR3 region has 16 residues. V lost 5 bases to trimming and J lost 0 bases; unmatched junction nucleotides: 6. This CDR3 reads CASSPSGINSYNEQFF. In nucleotides, the CDR3 is TGCGCCAGCAGTCCTAGCGGGATCAACTCCTACAATGAGCAGTTCTTC.

V is TRBV20-1 and J is TRBJ1-6; D is unclear. The CDR3 loop spans 12 amino acids. With 5 bases removed from V and 6 bases from J, the gap between germline ends came to 8 bases. The germline CDR1 and CDR2 sequences are DFQATT and SNEGSKA (reference sequence). As DNA, the CDR3 is TGCAGTGCTGCGACGAGTAATTCACCCCTCCACTTT. It encodes CSAATSNSPLHF.

V usage is TRBV10-2 and J usage is TRBJ2-3, with 7 positions matching TRBD2. This CDR3 spans 15 amino acids. V lost 0 bases and J lost 4; bases outside the gene matches: 4. Germline lookup yields CDR1 WSHSY and CDR2 SAAADI. CDR3 residues: CASSESSSGPDTQYF. The CDR3 DNA reads as TGCGCCAGCAGTGAGTCCTCTAGCGGCCCAGATACGCAGTATTTT.

The CDR3 bases are TGTGCCAGCAGCGTAGGGCCCCGGGTCCCAAGCTCCTACAATGAGCAGTTCTTC. Encoded protein: CASSVGPRVPSSYNEQFF. The chain is built from TRBV9 and TRBJ2-1; D gene uncertain. Germline values: CDR1 SGDLS, CDR2 YYNGEE. The CDR3 runs to 18 residues. Trimming pared 0 bases from V and 0 bases from J, leaving 16 bases between.

This clonotype was detected only a few times. V gene TRBV12-3 or TRBV12-4 combines with J gene TRBJ2-7; D may be TRBD1 (6 bases). V lost 6 bases to trimming and J lost 2 bases, with 14 bases between them. The CDR3 totals 14 residues. The CDR3 protein is CASRSDRTTYEQYF. DNA of the CDR3: TGTGCCAGCAGATCAGACAGGACGACCTACGAGCAGTACTTC.

The chain couples TRBV14 to TRBJ2-6; 7 bases fit TRBD1. Trimming removed 3 bases from V and 0 bases from J; junction bases left unmatched: 11. This CDR3 has 19 residues. CDR1 and CDR2 (germline): SGHDN, FVKESK. The DNA of the CDR3 is TGTGCCAGCAGCCATGTATTACCTGGACAGGCCTCTGGGGCCAACGTCCTGACTTTC. Residues: CASSHVLPGQASGANVLTF. The complete variable domain, with remaining parts taken from reference TRBV14 and TRBJ2-6, reads EAGVTQFPSHSVIEKGQTVTLRCDPISGHDNLYWYRRVMGKEIKFLLHFVKESKQDESGMPNNRFLAERTGGTYSTLKVQPAELEDSGVYFCASSHVLPGQASGANVLTFGAGSRLTVL.

Only a few counts were recorded for this clonotype. The chain carries TRBV6-4 and TRBJ2-5; D is undetermined. The CDR3 extends over 13 amino acids. From germline, CDR1 is MRHNA and CDR2 SNTAGT. V was pared by 8 bases and J by 2 bases, with 12 bases between. The CDR3 protein is CASSRNGQETQYF. As DNA, the CDR3 is TGTGCCAGCTCTAGAAACGGACAAGAGACCCAGTACTTC.

This clonotype was recorded many times. The genes are TRBV30 and TRBJ1-6, with no clear D. The CDR3 runs to 13 residues. V lost 3 bases to trimming and J lost 4 bases, with 7 bases between them. Per the germline V gene, CDR1 is GTSNPN and CDR2 is SVGIG (reference sequence). CDR3 sequence: CAWRTSYNSPLHF. In nucleotides, the CDR3 is TGTGCCTGGAGGACATCTTATAATTCACCCCTCCACTTT.

This clonotype was observed a few times. This chain links TRBV28 with TRBJ2-3; D not resolved. V was trimmed by 6 bases and J by 5 bases, leaving 9 bases between them. From germline, CDR1 is MDHEN and CDR2 SYDVKM. This CDR3 comprises 12 residues. The CDR3 DNA follows: TGTGCCAGCAGGGTAGCAGGAGATACGCAGTATTTT. Translated, it gives CASRVAGDTQYF.

The chain carries TRBV18 and TRBJ2-5; the match to TRBD2 covers 11 bases. The CDR3 sequence is 17 residues long. J lost 5 bases, V lost 6 bases, and 14 bases had no gene match. Per germline, CDR1 KGHSH and CDR2 LQKENI. CDR3 DNA sequence: TGTGCCAGCTCCTGGTCCGGGACTAGCGGCGGAGGGGAGACCCAGTACTTC. Amino acids: CASSWSGTSGGGETQYF.

The chain combines TRBV10-3 with TRBJ1-1; D is possibly TRBD1 (5 bases). Trimming removed 6 bases from V and 1 base from J, with 12 bases in between. CDR3 size: 14 residues. Germline V gene data show CDR1 as ENHRY and CDR2 as SYGVKD. The DNA of the CDR3 is TGTGCCATCAGAACCGGGACGGAGAACACTGAAGCTTTCTTT. Its translation is CAIRTGTENTEAFF.